The 17 T cell receptor beta chains below were found in one sample sequenced in a study of control samples from healthy donors and cancer patients. Clones were sequenced by immunoSEQ multiplex PCR, and TCRdb holds only the in-frame ones, with some missing. Of under 85,000 clones in the sample, 90% to 95% are singletons; the top ten hold 6.2%. The sequencing input was blood. The origin of the receptors is a woman between 40 and 55 years old in good health.

The chain has TRBV6-5 and TRBJ2-7; possible D gene TRBD2, 5 bases. Trimming pared 0 bases from V and 4 bases from J, leaving 13 bases between. The germline V gene encodes CDR1 MNHEY and CDR2 SVGAGI. This CDR3 region has 15 residues. CDR3 DNA sequence: TGTGCCAGCAGTTACTCGAGATCTGGGGAGTACGAGCAGTACTTC. This sequence encodes CASSYSRSGEYEQYF.

V and J are TRBV2 and TRBJ1-6; TRBD1 might be the D (5 bases). The CDR3 is 12 amino acids. V lost 4 bases and J lost 11, with 9 bases in between. Germline V gene sequence: CDR1 SNHLY, CDR2 FYNNEI. The CDR3 bases are TGTGCCAGCAGTGGGCAGGGCCCACCCCTCCACTTT. Its translation: CASSGQGPPLHF.

V usage is TRBV3-1 (or the pseudogene TRBV3-2) and J usage is TRBJ1-6; no definite D call. V was shortened by 0 bases and J by 9 bases, with 9 bases between the two germline ends. Germline V gives CDR1 LGHDT, CDR2 YNNKEL (reference sequence). The CDR3 runs 14 residues. The CDR3 nucleotides read TGTGCCAGCAGCCAAGATTTTCAGCGTTCACCCCTCCACTTT. This encodes CASSQDFQRSPLHF.

The count of this clone is one. The rearrangement joins TRBV2 to TRBJ2-5; 9 bases are shared with TRBD1. Germline values: CDR1 SNHLY, CDR2 FYNNEI. Trimming took 1 base from V and 5 from J; bases not matched to a gene: 8. This CDR3 has 16 amino acids. The CDR3 nucleotides are TGTGCCAGCAGTGAAGGGCCGGGACAGGGTGAGGAGACCCAGTACTTC. This sequence encodes CASSEGPGQGEETQYF.

The genes are TRBV7-9 and TRBJ2-2; D ambiguous. The V and J ends lost 1 base and 6 bases respectively, with 12 bases between them. Germline values: CDR1 SEHNR, CDR2 FQNEAQ (reference sequence). CDR3 length equals 15 residues. The CDR3 region is CASSLGGSLAGELFF. The CDR3 nucleotides are TGTGCCAGCAGCTTAGGAGGTAGCCTGGCCGGGGAGCTGTTTTTT.

The rearrangement links TRBV18 to TRBJ2-2; perhaps TRBD2 as D (6 bases). The V end lost 3 bases, the J end lost 6 bases, and 17 bases lay between the germline ends. This CDR3 spans 16 amino acids. CDR1 and CDR2 from the germline V gene are KGHSH and LQKENI. The CDR3 region is CASSPLRGSAAGELFF. The CDR3 DNA sequence: TGTGCCAGCTCACCCTTGCGGGGTTCGGCTGCCGGGGAGCTGTTTTTT.

This CDR3 is CASSLGRRYEQYF. The CDR3 DNA reads TGTGCCAGCAGCTTGGGTCGTCGCTACGAGCAGTACTTC. The chain links TRBV5-4 to TRBJ2-7; no firm D call. The CDR3 length is 13 residues. The V end was cut by 0 bases, the J end by 3 bases, with 7 bases between. Germline V gene lookup returns CDR1 SGHNT and CDR2 YYREEE (reference sequence).

The CDR3 DNA reads TGTGCCAGCAGCCAAGATTCGCAGGGGTGGGCCGGGGGCTACACCTTC. Protein product: CASSQDSQGWAGGYTF. V and J are TRBV3-1 (or the pseudogene TRBV3-2) and TRBJ1-2, with D maybe TRBD1 (6 bases). V was trimmed by 0 bases and J by 8 bases, leaving 19 bases between them. The CDR3 runs 16 residues. CDR1 is LGHDT, CDR2 YNNKEL, per germline (reference sequence).

The CDR3 is CAISESRRAGMNTEAFF. The CDR3 bases are TGTGCCATCAGTGAGTCTCGGAGGGCGGGGATGAACACTGAAGCTTTCTTT. The chain has TRBV10-3 and TRBJ1-1; no firm D call. Trimming left V 0 bases short and J 0 bases short, with 14 bases between. The length of the CDR3 is 17 residues. The V gene's germline CDR1 is ENHRY and CDR2 SYGVKD.

DNA of the CDR3: TGTGCCAGCAGCTATCGAACCGCCCTCAGGATCGGGGCAGATACGCAGTATTTT. Amino acids: CASSYRTALRIGADTQYF. V is TRBV7-8 and J is TRBJ2-3, with D maybe TRBD2 (5 bases). Germline CDR1 SGHVS, CDR2 FQNEAQ. The V end lost 4 bases, the J end lost 4 bases, and 24 bases lay between the germline ends. This CDR3 region has 18 residues.

J is TRBJ1-6 and V is TRBV11-3, with D possibly TRBD1 on 5 matching bases. Germline CDR1 SGHNT, CDR2 YENEEA. Trimming took off 2 bases at V and 11 bases at J, with 10 bases between the two ends. The CDR3 covers 13 residues. The CDR3 sequence: CASSLYPGTPLHF. The CDR3 coding sequence is TGTGCCAGCAGCTTATATCCAGGGACACCCCTCCACTTT.

The CDR3 region is CASGDPNTGELFF. The CDR3 coding sequence is TGTGCCAGCGGGGACCCCAACACCGGGGAGCTGTTTTTT. The V call is TRBV2, the J call TRBJ2-2, with D perhaps TRBD1 or TRBD2 (5 bases each). Germline V CDR1 and CDR2: SNHLY, FYNNEI. V shed 8 bases and J shed 2 bases, with 9 bases lying between them. The CDR3 contains 13 residues.

The chain carries TRBV11-2 and TRBJ1-4, with a possible D match to TRBD1 (6 bases). Germline V gene lookup returns CDR1 SGHAT and CDR2 FQNNGV. This CDR3 has 14 residues. The V gene lost 5 bases and the J gene lost 0 bases, with 7 bases spanning the gap. CDR3 amino acids: CASSRQATNEKLFF. The DNA for the CDR3 is TGTGCCAGCAGCCGACAGGCAACTAATGAAAAACTGTTTTTT.

The gene calls are TRBV2 and TRBJ2-2; tentative D call: TRBD2 (6 bases). This CDR3 is built from 19 residues. Per the germline V gene, CDR1 is SNHLY and CDR2 is FYNNEI. V lost 6 bases to trimming and J lost 1 base, with 24 bases between them. For the CDR3, the DNA is TGTGCCAGCAGCTTGAGGGGTGTTTGGGGGGACGGGAACACCGGGGAGCTGTTTTTT. Protein sequence: CASSLRGVWGDGNTGELFF.

The chain carries TRBV5-1 and TRBJ2-7; TRBD1 agrees at 10 bases. The CDR3 is made up of 15 amino acids. The germline CDR1 and CDR2 sequences are SGHRS and YFSETQ. J was trimmed by 5 bases and V by 3 bases; bases with no gene match: 8. The CDR3 DNA is TGCGCCAGCAGCTACGGGACAGGGGCGTTAAACGAGCAGTACTTC. Protein: CASSYGTGALNEQYF.

Of note for this clone: The junction and the germline gene differ at one end; a read error may be behind it. The CDR3 coding sequence is TGTGCCAGCAGCTTATATGACTTCAGCCATTACGAGCAGTACTTC. Amino acid sequence: CASSLYDFSHYEQYF. This rearrangement joins TRBV28 to TRBJ2-7; D is unclear. Germline V gene sequence: CDR1 MDHEN, CDR2 SYDVKM. This CDR3 comprises 15 residues.

The CDR3 DNA is TGTGCCAGCAGCCCGACGGGACAGGGATTCTTC. Its protein product is CASSPTGQGFF. The rearrangement joins TRBV21-1 to TRBJ2-1; TRBD1, the D gene given by the table, was not confirmed from the DNA. TRBV21-1 is a pseudogene segment. The CDR3 spans 11 residues.